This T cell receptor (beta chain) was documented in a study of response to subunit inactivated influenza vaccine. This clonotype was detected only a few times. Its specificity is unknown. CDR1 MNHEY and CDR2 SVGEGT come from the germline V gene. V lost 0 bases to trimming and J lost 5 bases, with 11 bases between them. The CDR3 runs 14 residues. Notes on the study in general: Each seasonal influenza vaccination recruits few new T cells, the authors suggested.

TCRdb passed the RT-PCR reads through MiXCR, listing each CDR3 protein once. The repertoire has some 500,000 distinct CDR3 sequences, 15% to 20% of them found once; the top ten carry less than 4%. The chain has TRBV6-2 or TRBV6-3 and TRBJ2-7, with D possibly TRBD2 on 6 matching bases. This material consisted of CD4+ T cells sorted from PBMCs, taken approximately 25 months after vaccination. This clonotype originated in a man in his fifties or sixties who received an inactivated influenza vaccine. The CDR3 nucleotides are TGTGCCAGCAGTTACTCGATATGGGGGGACGAGCAGTACTTC. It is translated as CASSYSIWGDEQYF.